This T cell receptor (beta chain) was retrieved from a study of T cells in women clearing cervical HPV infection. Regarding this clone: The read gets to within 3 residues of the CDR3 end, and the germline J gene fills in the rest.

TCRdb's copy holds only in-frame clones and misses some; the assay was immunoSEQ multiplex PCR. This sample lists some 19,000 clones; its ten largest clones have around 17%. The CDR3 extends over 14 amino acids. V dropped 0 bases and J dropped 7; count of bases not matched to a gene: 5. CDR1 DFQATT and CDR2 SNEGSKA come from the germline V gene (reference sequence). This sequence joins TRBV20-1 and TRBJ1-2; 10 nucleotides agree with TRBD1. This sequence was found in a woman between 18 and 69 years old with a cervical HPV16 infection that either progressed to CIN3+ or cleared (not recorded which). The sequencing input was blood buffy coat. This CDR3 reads CSAREVGQGIGYTF. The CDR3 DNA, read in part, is TGCAGTGCTAGAGAGGTGGGACAGGGGATTGGC.